This T cell receptor beta chain was recovered during a study of cytomegalovirus exposure and HLA in healthy donors. It was with 60 Vbeta and 13 Jbeta primers that the PCR ran. Measured with immunoSEQ multiplex PCR; TCRdb has only the in-frame clones, and not every one. The sample consists of about 190,000 clones, over 60% of them appearing once. The junction had 8 bases not matched to a gene; V was cut back by 0 bases and J by 5 bases. CDR1 SGHNT and CDR2 YYREEE come from the germline V gene (reference sequence). CDR3 size: 16 residues. This TCR came from a man aged 30-40 years in good health and CMV-seropositive. Specimen: PBMCs. This chain links TRBV5-4 with TRBJ2-5; TRBD2 matches at 9 bases. Here the CDR3 reads CASSLDASGIGETQYF. The CDR3 DNA follows: TGTGCCAGCAGCTTGGATGCTAGCGGGATTGGGGAGACCCAGTACTTC.